This T cell receptor beta chain was sequenced during a study of T cells expressing NK-cell markers. CDR3 length: 14 amino acids. Germline CDR1 and CDR2: DFQATT and SNEGSKA (reference sequence). What made the TCR beta cDNA was 5'RACE template switching with UMIs. TCRdb re-analyzed the 5' RACE reads; it lists each CDR3 protein once, without DNA. Recorded for this sample: about 260,000 distinct CDR3 sequences. This receptor was taken from a woman aged 18-69 years in good health. This chain connects TRBV20-1 to TRBJ1-1; the D call of TRBD1 rests on TCRdb alone, since no DNA is present to check it. The sequenced sample consisted of blood T cells: a sorted CD56 or NKG2C T cell subset, CD4+ or CD8+ T cells, or bulk PBMC T cells (not recorded which). CDR3: CSASPTGKYTEAFF.